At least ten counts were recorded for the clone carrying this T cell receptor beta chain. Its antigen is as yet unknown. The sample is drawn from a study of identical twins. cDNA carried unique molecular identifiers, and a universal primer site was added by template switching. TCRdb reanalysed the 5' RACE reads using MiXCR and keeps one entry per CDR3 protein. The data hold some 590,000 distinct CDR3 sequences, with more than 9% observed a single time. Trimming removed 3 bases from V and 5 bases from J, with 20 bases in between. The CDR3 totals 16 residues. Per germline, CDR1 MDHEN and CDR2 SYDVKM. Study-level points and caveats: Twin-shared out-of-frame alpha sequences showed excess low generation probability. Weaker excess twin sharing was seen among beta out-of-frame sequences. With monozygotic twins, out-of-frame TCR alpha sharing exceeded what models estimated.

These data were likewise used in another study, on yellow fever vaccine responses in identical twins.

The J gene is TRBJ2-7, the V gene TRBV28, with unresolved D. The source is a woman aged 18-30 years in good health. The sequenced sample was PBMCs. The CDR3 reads CASSFGLAGPVNEQYF. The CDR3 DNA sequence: TGTGCCAGCAGTTTTGGTTTGGCTGGACCTGTCAACGAGCAGTACTTC.